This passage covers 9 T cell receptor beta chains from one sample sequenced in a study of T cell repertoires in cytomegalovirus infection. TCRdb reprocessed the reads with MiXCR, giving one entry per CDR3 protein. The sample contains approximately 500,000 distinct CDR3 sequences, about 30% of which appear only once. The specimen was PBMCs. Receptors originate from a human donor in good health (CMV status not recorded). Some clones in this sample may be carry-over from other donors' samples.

CDR3 region: CASSQATSLDTQYF. The DNA of the CDR3 is TGTGCCAGCAGCCAAGCGACTAGTTTGGATACGCAGTATTTT. This chain connects TRBV14 to TRBJ2-3; maybe TRBD2 (6 bases). The CDR3 contains 14 residues. The V gene's germline CDR1 is SGHDN and CDR2 FVKESK. With 1 base removed from V and 6 bases from J, the gap between germline ends came to 11 bases.

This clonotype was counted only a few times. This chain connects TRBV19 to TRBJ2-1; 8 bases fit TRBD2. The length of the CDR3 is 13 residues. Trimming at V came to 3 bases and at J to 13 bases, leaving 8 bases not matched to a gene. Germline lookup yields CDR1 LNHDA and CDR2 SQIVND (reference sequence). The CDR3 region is CASSITSGEAQFF. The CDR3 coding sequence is TGTGCCAGTAGTATTACTAGCGGAGAGGCCCAGTTCTTC. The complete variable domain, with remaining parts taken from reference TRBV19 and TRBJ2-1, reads DGGITQSPKYLFRKEGQNVTLSCEQNLNHDAMYWYRQDPGQGLRLIYYSQIVNDFQKGDIAEGYSVSREKKESFPLTVTSAQKNPTAFYLCASSITSGEAQFFGPGTRLTVL.

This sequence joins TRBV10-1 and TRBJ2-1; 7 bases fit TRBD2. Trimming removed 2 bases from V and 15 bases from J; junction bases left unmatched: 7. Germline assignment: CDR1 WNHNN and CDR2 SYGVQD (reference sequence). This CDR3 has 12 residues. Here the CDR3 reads CASSENGLERFF. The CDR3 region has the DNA TGCGCCAGCAGTGAGAACGGACTAGAGAGGTTCTTC.

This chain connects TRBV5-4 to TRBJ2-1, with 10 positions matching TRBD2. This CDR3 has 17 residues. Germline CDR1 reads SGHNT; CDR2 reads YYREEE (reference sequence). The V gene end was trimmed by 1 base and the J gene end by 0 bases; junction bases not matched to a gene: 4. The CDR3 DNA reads TGTGCCAGCAGCTTGTTTAGCGGGAGGAGCTCCTACAATGAGCAGTTCTTC. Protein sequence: CASSLFSGRSSYNEQFF.

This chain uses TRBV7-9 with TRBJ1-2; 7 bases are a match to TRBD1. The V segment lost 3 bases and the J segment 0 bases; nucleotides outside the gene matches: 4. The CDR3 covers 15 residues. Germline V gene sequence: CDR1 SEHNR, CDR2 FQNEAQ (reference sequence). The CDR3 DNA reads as TGTGCCAGCAGCTTTACAGGGGTCTCTAACTATGGCTACACCTTC. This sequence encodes CASSFTGVSNYGYTF.

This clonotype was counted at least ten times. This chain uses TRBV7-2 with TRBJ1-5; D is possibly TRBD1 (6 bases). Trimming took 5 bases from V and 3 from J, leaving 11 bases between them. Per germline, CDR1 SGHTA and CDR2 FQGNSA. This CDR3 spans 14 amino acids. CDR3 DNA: TGTGCCAGCAGCACTAGGGACATCAATCAGCCCCAGCATTTT. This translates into CASSTRDINQPQHF.

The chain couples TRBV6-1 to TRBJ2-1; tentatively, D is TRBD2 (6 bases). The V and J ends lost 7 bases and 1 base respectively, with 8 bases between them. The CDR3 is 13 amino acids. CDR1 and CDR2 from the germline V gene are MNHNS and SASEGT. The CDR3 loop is CASIGGSYNEQFF. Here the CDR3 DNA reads TGTGCCAGCATCGGGGGTTCCTACAATGAGCAGTTCTTC.

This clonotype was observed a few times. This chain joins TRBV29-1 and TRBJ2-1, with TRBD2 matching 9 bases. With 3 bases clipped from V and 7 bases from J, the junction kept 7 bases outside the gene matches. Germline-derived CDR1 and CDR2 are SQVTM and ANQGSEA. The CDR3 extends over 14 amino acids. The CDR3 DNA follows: TGCAGCGTTGAGGGCGGGAGGGCCGAGAATGAGCAGTTCTTC. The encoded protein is CSVEGGRAENEQFF.

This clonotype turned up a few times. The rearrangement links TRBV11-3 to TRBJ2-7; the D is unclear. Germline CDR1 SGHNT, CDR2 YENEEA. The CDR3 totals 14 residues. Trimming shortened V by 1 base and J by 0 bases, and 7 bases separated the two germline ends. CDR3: CASSLAGPSYEQYF. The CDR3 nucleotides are TGTGCCAGCAGCTTAGCCGGACCCTCCTACGAGCAGTACTTC.